The 4 T cell receptor beta chains presented below share a single source sample, sequenced in a study of T cell changes during pregnancy in multiple sclerosis. Measured with immunoSEQ multiplex PCR; TCRdb has only the in-frame clones, and not every one. The top ten hold more than 0.65% of the sample, which has 100,000 to 140,000 clones, about 90% seen once. The sample in question was peripheral blood, obtained in the third trimester of pregnancy. Source of these receptors: a female donor in good health, enrolled as a control in a pregnancy study.

The chain joins TRBV19 to TRBJ2-5; 10 positions agree with TRBD1. V lost 5 bases and J lost 3; bases outside the gene matches: 6. This CDR3 has 15 amino acids. Germline CDR1 is LNHDA and CDR2 is SQIVND (reference sequence). The CDR3 DNA reads as TGTGCCAGTAGTCCAGAGACAGGGGGCGAAGAGACCCAGTACTTC. The encoded protein is CASSPETGGEETQYF.

The rearrangement joins TRBV5-6 to TRBJ1-2; TRBD1 is a possible D gene (6 bases). The CDR3 has 16 amino acids. From germline, CDR1 is SGHDT and CDR2 YYEEEE. Trimming left V 4 bases short and J 5 bases short, with 21 bases between. As DNA, the CDR3 is TGTGCCAGCAGCATCCAGGGGTTGCCGAGTTCTTATGGCTACACCTTC. This gives the protein CASSIQGLPSSYGYTF.

The chain joins TRBV16 to TRBJ1-1; 10 nucleotides line up with TRBD1. With V trimmed by 0 bases and J by 8 bases, 6 bases remained unmatched. Per the germline V gene, CDR1 is KGHSY and CDR2 is FQNENV. CDR3 length: 15 residues. CDR3 residues: CASSQSDRGLGEAFF. The CDR3 bases are TGTGCCAGCAGCCAATCTGACAGGGGGCTAGGGGAAGCTTTCTTT.

This clone was recorded once. The V call is TRBV4-3, the J call TRBJ1-5; no definite D call. The CDR3 is 15 residues long. Trimming took off 6 bases at V and 2 bases at J, with 14 bases between the two ends. Per germline, CDR1 LGHNA and CDR2 YSLEER. The chain's CDR3 is CASREVIAGNQPQHF. In DNA, the CDR3 is TGCGCCAGCAGGGAGGTAATAGCTGGCAATCAGCCCCAGCATTTT.